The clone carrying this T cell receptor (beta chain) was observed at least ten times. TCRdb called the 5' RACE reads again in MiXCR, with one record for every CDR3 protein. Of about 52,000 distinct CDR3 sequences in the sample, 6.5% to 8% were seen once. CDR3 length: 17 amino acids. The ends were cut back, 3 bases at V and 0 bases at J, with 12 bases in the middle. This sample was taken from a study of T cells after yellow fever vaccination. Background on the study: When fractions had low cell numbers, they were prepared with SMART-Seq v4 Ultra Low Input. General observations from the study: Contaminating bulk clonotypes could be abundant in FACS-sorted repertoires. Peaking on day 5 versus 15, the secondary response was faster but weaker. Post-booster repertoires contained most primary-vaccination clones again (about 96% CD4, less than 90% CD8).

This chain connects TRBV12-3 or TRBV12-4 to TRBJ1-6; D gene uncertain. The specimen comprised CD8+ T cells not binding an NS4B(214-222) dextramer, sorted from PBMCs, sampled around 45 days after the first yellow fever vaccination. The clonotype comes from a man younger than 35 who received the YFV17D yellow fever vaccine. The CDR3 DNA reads TGTGCCAGCAGTTTGGAGGGCCCCGGCTCCTATAATTCACCCCTCCACTTT. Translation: CASSLEGPGSYNSPLHF.